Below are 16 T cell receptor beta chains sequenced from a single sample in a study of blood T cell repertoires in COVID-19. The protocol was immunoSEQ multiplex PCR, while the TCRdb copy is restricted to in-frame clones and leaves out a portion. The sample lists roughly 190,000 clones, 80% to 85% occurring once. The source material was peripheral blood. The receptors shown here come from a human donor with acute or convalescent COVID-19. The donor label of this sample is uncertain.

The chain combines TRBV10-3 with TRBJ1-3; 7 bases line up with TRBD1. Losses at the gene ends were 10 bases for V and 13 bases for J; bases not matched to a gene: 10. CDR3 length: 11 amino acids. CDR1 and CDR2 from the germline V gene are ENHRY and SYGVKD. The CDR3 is CATRRGDRIYF. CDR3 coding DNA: TGTGCCACCCGTAGGGGGGACAGAATATATTTT.

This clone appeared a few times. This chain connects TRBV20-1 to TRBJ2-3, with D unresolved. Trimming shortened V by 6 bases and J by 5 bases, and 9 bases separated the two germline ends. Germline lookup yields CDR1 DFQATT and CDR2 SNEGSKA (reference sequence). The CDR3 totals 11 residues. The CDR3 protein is CSAGPGDTQYF. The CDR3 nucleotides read TGCAGTGCGGGCCCAGGAGATACGCAGTATTTT.

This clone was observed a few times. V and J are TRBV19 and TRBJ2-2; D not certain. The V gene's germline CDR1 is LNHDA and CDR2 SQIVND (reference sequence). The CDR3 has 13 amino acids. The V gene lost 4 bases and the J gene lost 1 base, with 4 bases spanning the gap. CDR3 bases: TGTGCCAGTAGTAACAGGAACACCGGGGAGCTGTTTTTT. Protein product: CASSNRNTGELFF.

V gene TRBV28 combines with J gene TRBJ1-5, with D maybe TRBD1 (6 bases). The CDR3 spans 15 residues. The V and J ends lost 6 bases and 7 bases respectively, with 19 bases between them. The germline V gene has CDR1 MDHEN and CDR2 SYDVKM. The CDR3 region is CASRSSQGGAQPQHF. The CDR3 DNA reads TGTGCCAGCAGGTCCTCACAGGGAGGGGCCCAGCCCCAGCATTTT.

CDR3 coding DNA: TGCGCCAGCAGTGGCGGGTATGGCTACACCTTC. Translated, it gives CASSGGYGYTF. The chain is built from TRBV10-2 and TRBJ1-2; D not resolved. The CDR3 has 11 residues. V dropped 4 bases and J dropped 5 bases, with 5 bases sitting between them. Germline CDR1 reads WSHSY; CDR2 reads SAAADI.

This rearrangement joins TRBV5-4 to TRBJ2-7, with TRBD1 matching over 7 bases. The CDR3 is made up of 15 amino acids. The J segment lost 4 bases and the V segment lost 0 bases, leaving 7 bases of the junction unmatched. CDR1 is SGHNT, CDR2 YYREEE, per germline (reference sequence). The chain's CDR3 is CASSLEGQATYEQYF. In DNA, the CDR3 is TGTGCCAGCAGCTTGGAAGGACAGGCAACGTACGAGCAGTACTTC.

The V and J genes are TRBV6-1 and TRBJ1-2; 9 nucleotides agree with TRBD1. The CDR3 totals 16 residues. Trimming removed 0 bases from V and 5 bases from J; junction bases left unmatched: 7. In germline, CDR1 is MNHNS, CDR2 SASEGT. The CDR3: CASSEAPGQGLYGYTF. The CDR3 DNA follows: TGTGCCAGCAGTGAAGCTCCCGGACAGGGGCTTTATGGCTACACCTTC.

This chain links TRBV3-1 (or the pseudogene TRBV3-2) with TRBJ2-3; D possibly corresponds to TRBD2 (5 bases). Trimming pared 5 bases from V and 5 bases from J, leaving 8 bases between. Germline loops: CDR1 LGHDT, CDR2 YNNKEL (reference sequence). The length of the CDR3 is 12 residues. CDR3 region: CASSSREDTQYF. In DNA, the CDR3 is TGTGCCAGCAGCTCTCGGGAAGATACGCAGTATTTT.

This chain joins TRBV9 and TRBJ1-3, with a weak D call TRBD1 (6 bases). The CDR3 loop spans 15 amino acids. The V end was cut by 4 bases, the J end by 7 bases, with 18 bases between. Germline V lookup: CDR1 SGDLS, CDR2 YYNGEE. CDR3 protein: CASSPNGGLRNTIYF. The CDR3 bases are TGTGCCAGCAGCCCTAACGGGGGGCTTCGGAACACCATATATTTT.

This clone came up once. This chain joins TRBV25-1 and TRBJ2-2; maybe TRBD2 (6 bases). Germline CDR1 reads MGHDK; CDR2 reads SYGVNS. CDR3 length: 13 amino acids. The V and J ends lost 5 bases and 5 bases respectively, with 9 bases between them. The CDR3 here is CASSLGGTGELFF. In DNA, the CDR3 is TGTGCCAGCAGTCTCGGGGGTACCGGGGAGCTGTTTTTT.

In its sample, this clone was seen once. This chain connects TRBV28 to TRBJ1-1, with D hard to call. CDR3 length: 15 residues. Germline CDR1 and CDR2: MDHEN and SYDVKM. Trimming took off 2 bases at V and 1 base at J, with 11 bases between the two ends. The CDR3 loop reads CASSLTRLGNTEAFF. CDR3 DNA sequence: TGTGCCAGCAGTTTAACCAGGTTGGGGAACACTGAAGCTTTCTTT.

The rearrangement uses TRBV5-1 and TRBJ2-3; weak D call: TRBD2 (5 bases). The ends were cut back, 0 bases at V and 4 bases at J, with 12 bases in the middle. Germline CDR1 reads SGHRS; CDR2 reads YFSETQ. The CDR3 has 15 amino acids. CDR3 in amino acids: CASSLEPSTSDTQYF. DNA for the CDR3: TGCGCCAGCAGCTTGGAGCCTAGCACCTCAGATACGCAGTATTTT.

Here the CDR3 reads CAWETGSFGNTIYF. The CDR3 DNA reads as TGTGCCTGGGAGACAGGGAGCTTCGGAAACACCATATATTTT. The chain links TRBV30 to TRBJ1-3; TRBD1 matches 7 bases. This CDR3 contains 14 residues. Germline CDR1 and CDR2: GTSNPN and SVGIG (reference sequence). Trimming at V came to 5 bases and at J to 4 bases, leaving 8 bases not matched to a gene.

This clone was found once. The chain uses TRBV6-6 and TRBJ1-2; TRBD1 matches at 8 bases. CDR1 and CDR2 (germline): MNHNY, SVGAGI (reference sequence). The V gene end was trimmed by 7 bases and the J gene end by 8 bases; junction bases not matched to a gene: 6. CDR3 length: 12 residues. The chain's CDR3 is CASNGQGGGYTF. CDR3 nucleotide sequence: TGTGCCAGCAATGGACAGGGAGGCGGCTACACCTTC.

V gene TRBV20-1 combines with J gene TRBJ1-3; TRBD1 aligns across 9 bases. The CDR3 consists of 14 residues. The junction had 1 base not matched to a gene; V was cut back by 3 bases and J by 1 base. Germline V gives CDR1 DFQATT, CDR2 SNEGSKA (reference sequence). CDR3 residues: CSASDRGSGNTIYF. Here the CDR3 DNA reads TGCAGTGCTAGTGACAGGGGGTCTGGAAACACCATATATTTT.

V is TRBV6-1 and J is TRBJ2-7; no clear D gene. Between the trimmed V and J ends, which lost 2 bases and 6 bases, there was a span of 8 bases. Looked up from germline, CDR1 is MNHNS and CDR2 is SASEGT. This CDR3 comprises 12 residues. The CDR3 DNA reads TGTGCCAGCAGTGAATTGGAGCGCGAGCAGTACTTC. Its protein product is CASSELEREQYF.